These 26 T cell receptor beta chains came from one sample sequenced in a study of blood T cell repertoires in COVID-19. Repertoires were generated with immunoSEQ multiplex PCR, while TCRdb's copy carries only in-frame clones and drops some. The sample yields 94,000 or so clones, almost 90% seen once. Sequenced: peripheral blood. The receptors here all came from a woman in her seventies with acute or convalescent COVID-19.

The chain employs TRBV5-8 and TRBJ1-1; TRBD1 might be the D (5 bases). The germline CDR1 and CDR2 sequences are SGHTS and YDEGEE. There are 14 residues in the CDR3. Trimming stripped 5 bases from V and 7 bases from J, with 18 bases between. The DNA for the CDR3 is TGTGCCAGCAGTTGGTCGCCAGGGAGGATTGAAGCTTTCTTT. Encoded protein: CASSWSPGRIEAFF.

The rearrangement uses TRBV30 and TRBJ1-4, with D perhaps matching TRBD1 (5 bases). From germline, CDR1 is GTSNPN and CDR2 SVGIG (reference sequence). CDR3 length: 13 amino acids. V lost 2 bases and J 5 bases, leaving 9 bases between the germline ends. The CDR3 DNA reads TGTGCCTGGAGTCCGAGGACAAATGAAAAACTGTTTTTT. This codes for CAWSPRTNEKLFF.

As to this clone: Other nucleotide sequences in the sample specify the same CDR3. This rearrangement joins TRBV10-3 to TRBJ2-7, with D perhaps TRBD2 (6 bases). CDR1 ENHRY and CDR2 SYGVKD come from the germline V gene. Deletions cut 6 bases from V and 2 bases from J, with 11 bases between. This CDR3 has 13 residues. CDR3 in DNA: TGTGCCATCAGCGGGACTGGGACCTACGAGCAGTACTTC. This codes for CAISGTGTYEQYF.

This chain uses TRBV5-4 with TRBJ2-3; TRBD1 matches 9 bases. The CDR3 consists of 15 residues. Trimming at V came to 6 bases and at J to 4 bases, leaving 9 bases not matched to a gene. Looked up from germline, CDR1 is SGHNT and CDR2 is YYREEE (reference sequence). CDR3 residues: CASTHWDREADTQYF. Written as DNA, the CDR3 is TGTGCCAGCACCCATTGGGACAGGGAGGCAGATACGCAGTATTTT.

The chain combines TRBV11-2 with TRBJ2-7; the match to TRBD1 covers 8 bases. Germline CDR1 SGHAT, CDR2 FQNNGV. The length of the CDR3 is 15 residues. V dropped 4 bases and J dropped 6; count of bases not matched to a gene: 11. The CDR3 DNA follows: TGTGCCAGCAGCTCCAACAGGGGGAAGTTCTCCGAGCAGTACTTC. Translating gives CASSSNRGKFSEQYF.

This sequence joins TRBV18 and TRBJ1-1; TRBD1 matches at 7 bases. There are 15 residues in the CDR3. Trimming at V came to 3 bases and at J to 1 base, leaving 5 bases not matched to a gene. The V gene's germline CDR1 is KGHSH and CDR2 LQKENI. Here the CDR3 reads CASSPSGQKNTEAFF. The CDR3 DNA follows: TGTGCCAGCTCACCGTCGGGACAGAAGAACACTGAAGCTTTCTTT.

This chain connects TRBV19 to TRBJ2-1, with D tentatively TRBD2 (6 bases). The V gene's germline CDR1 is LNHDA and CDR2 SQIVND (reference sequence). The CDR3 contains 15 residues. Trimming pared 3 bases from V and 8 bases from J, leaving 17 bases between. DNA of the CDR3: TGTGCCAGTAGTATGGCCGCGGGGTTAGGGGATGAGCAGTTCTTC. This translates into CASSMAAGLGDEQFF.

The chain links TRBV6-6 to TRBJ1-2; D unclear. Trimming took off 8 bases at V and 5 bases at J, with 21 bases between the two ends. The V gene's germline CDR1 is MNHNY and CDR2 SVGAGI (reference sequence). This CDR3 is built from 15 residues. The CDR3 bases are TGTGCCAGCTCCCCGGTTTCGCTGATTATATATGGCTACACCTTC. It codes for CASSPVSLIIYGYTF.

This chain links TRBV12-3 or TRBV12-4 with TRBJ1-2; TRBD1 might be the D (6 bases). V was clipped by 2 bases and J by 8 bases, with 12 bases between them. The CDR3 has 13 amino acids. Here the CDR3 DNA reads TGTGCCAGCAGTTTACAAACACAGGGCGGCTACACCTTC. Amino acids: CASSLQTQGGYTF.

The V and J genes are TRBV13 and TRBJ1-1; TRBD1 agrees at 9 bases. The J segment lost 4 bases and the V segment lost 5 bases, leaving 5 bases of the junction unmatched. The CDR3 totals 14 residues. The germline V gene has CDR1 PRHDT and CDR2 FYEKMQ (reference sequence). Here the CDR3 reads CASSRDRATTEAFF. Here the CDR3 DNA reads TGTGCCAGCAGCCGGGACAGGGCAACCACTGAAGCTTTCTTT.

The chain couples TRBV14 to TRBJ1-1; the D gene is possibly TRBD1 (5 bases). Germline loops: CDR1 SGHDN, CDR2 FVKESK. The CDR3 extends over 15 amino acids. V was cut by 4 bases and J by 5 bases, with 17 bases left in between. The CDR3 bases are TGTGCCAGCAGCCGGAAGGGGCGCTGGAAAACTGAAGCTTTCTTT. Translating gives CASSRKGRWKTEAFF.

CDR3 sequence (DNA): TGTGCCAGTAGCATGACTAGCGGGGAATTTTCCTACAATGAGCAGTTCTTC. Amino acids: CASSMTSGEFSYNEQFF. The rearrangement uses TRBV19 and TRBJ2-1; TRBD2 matches at 11 bases. The germline gives CDR1 LNHDA, CDR2 SQIVND (reference sequence). After removal of 6 bases from V and 1 base from J, the junction contained 8 bases not matched to a gene. The CDR3 is 17 amino acids.

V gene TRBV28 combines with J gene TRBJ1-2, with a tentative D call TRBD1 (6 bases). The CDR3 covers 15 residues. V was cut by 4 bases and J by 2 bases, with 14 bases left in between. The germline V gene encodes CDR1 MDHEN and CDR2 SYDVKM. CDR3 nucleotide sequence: TGTGCCAGCAGTTCCTATTCCGGACAGAACTATGGCTACACCTTC. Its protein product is CASSSYSGQNYGYTF.

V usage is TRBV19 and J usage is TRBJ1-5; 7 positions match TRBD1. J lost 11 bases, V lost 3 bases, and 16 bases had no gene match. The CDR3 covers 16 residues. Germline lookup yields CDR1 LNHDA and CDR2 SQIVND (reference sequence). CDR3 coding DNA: TGTGCCAGTAGTATGGGGCAGGGGGTGGGAAAATGGGCCCAGCATTTT. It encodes CASSMGQGVGKWAQHF.

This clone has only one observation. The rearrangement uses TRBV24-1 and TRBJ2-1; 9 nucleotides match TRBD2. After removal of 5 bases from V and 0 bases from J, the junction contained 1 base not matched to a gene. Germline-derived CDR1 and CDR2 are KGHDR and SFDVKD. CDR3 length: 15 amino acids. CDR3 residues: CATSGSGSSYNEQFF. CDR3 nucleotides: TGTGCCACCAGTGGTAGCGGGAGCTCCTACAATGAGCAGTTCTTC.

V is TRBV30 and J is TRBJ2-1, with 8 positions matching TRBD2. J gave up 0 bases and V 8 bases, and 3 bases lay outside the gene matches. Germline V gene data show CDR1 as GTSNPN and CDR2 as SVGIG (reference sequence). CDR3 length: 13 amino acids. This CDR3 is CAIAGSSYNEQFF. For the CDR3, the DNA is TGTGCCATAGCGGGGAGCTCCTACAATGAGCAGTTCTTC.

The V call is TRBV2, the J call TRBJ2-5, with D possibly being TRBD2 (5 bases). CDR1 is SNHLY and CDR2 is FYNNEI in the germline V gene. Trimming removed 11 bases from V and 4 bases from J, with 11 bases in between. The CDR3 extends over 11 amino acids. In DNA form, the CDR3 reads TGTGCCGGAGGACTTTTAGAGACCCAGTACTTC. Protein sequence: CAGGLLETQYF.

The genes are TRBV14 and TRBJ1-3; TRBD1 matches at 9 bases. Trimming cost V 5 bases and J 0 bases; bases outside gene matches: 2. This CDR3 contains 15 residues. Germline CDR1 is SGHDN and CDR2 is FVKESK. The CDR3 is CASSWTGDSGNTIYF. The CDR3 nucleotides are TGTGCCAGCAGCTGGACAGGGGACTCTGGAAACACCATATATTTT.

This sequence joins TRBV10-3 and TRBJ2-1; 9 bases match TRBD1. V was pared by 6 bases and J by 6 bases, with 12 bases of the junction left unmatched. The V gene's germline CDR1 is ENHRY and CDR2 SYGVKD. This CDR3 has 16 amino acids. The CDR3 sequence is CAIRPYPGQGGNEQFF. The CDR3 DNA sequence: TGTGCCATCAGACCGTATCCGGGACAGGGAGGCAATGAGCAGTTCTTC.

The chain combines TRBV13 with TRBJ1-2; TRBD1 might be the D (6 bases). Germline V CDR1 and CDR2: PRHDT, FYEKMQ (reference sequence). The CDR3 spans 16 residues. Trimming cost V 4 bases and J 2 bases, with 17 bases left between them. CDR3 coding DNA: TGTGCCAGCAGCTCCCGCTCCGGGACACAGAACTATGGCTACACCTTC. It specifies CASSSRSGTQNYGYTF.

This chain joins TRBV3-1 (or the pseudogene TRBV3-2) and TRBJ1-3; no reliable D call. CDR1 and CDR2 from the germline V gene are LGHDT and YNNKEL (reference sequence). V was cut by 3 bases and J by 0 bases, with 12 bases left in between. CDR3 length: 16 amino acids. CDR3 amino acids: CASSHSPPSSGNTIYF. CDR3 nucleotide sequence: TGTGCCAGCAGCCATTCTCCCCCGAGCTCTGGAAACACCATATATTTT.

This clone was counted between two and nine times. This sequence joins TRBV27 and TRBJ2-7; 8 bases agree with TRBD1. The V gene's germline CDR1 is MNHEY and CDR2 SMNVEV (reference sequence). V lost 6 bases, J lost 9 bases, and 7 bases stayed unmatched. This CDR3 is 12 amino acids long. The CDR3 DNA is TGTGCCAGCAGCCCGGACAGGGTCGGGCAGTACTTC. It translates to CASSPDRVGQYF.

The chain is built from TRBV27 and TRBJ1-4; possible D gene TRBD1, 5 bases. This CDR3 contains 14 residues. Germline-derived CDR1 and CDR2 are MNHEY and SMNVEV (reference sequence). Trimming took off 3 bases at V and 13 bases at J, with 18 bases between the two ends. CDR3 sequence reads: CASSFQSQGARLFF. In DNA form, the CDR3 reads TGTGCCAGCAGTTTCCAATCACAAGGGGCAAGACTGTTTTTT.

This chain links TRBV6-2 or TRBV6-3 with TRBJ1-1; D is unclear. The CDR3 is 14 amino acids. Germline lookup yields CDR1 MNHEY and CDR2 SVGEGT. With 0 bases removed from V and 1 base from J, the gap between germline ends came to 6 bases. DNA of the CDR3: TGTGCCAGCAGTTACTCGGCATCGAACACTGAAGCTTTCTTT. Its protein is CASSYSASNTEAFF.

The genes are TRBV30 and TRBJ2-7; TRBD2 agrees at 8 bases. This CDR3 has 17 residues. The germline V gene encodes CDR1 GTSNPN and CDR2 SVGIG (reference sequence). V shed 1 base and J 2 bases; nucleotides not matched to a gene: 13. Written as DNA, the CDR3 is TGTGCCTGGAGTGCATCCCCTCGGCGGGAGGTACCCTACGAGCAGTACTTC. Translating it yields CAWSASPRREVPYEQYF.

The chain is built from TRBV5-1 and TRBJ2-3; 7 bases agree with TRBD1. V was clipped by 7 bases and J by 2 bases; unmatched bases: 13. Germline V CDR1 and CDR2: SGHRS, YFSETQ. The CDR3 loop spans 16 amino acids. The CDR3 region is CASGRLTGTVTDTQYF. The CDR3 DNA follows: TGCGCCAGCGGAAGACTTACCGGGACAGTCACAGATACGCAGTATTTT. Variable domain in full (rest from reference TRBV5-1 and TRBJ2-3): KAGVTQTPRYLIKTRGQQVTLSCSPISGHRSVSWYQQTPGQGLQFLFEYFSETQRNKGNFPGRFSGRQFSNSRSEMNVSTLELGDSALYLCASGRLTGTVTDTQYFGPGTRLTVL.